This T cell receptor (beta chain) was identified during a study of T cells in Graves' hyperthyroidism and ophthalmopathy. Fresh 10 ml peripheral blood yielded PBMCs. CDR3 length: 13 residues. Trimming removed 5 bases from V and 5 bases from J; junction bases left unmatched: 5. This clonotype was counted many times. RNA transcripts yielded amplified TCR beta CDR3 regions. The TCR CDR3 first-round RT-PCR relied on the HTBI primer set. Each CDR3 protein is one row after TCRdb ran MiXCR on the multiplex PCR reads. Of some 370,000 distinct CDR3 sequences listed, 11% to 15% are singletons. Sequences were obtained from blood. V usage is TRBV12-3 or TRBV12-4 and J usage is TRBJ2-5; 7 bases line up with TRBD2. This receptor was identified in a man aged 45-65 years with Graves' ophthalmopathy. CDR3 sequence (DNA): TGTGCCAGCAGTGAGCGGGATCTGGAGACCCAGTACTTC. Its translation is CASSERDLETQYF.